This T cell receptor (beta chain) was obtained from a study of cytomegalovirus exposure and HLA in healthy donors. Regarding the study as a whole: In a later analysis, CMV-associated beta chains were mostly HLA-associated, it appeared. The authors excluded some V segments, including TRBV6-2 and TRBV6-3, as indistinguishable.

The CDR3 sequence is 13 residues long. V lost 2 bases, J lost 11 bases, and 15 bases lay in between. The germline CDR1 and CDR2 sequences are MGHRA and YSYEKL. As for this clone: Its antigen is still unknown.

The PCR used 60 Vbeta and 13 Jbeta primers. Authors' data handling: Around 9.9 million shared chains were among the 60 million to 80 million unique TCR beta chains that a later analysis counted. Sequencing used immunoSEQ multiplex PCR; TCRdb keeps in-frame clones, though not all of them. That table is the source of V, J and clone size, and D and trimming were worked out from the DNA. The sample holds about 100,000 clones; roughly 78% are singletons and the top ten take 0.6% to 0.95%. J is TRBJ2-5 and V is TRBV4-1; D remains unclear. Material: PBMCs. This sequence was found in a woman aged 55 to 70 in good health and CMV-seronegative. The CDR3 sequence: CASSQYDSAEQYF. CDR3 nucleotide sequence: TGCGCCAGCAGCCAATATGACTCCGCGGAGCAGTACTTC.